The 14 T cell receptor beta chains listed next were all sequenced from one sample in a study of cytomegalovirus exposure and HLA in healthy donors. TCRdb's table, derived via immunoSEQ multiplex PCR, lists solely in-frame clones and lacks some. The sample holds 100,000 to 150,000 clones, approximately 91% seen once. The sequencing sample was made of PBMCs. All receptors come from a woman aged 18-29 years in good health and CMV-seronegative.

This rearrangement joins TRBV5-1 to TRBJ1-2, with D unclear. Deletions cut 3 bases from V and 7 bases from J, with 19 bases between. CDR1 and CDR2 from the germline V gene are SGHRS and YFSETQ. This CDR3 has 15 residues. In DNA, the CDR3 is TGCGCCAGCAGCTCTCAGACTGGAGAAGGTGGTGGCTACACCTTC. Amino acid sequence: CASSSQTGEGGGYTF.

The chain couples TRBV5-1 to TRBJ2-7; 11 bases agree with TRBD2. Trimming removed 6 bases from V and 1 base from J; junction bases left unmatched: 3. This CDR3 is built from 14 residues. The germline V gene has CDR1 SGHRS and CDR2 YFSETQ. This CDR3 is CASKLAGESYEQYF. CDR3 DNA sequence: TGCGCCAGCAAACTAGCGGGAGAGTCCTACGAGCAGTACTTC. The variable domain in full, with the rest retrieved from reference TRBV5-1 and TRBJ2-7, is KAGVTQTPRYLIKTRGQQVTLSCSPISGHRSVSWYQQTPGQGLQFLFEYFSETQRNKGNFPGRFSGRQFSNSRSEMNVSTLELGDSALYLCASKLAGESYEQYFGPGTRLTVT.

The genes are TRBV19 and TRBJ2-7; TRBD1 matches at 7 bases. V lost 1 base to trimming and J lost 4 bases; unmatched junction nucleotides: 7. There are 15 residues in the CDR3. The V gene's germline CDR1 is LNHDA and CDR2 SQIVND (reference sequence). CDR3 sequence (DNA): TGTGCCAGTAGTATAGGGACAGGTGCCCCGTACGAGCAGTACTTC. Encoded protein: CASSIGTGAPYEQYF.

The V call is TRBV29-1, the J call TRBJ2-7; TRBD2 matches at 9 bases. This CDR3 contains 15 residues. Looked up from germline, CDR1 is SQVTM and CDR2 is ANQGSEA. V shed 0 bases and J 4 bases; nucleotides not matched to a gene: 7. CDR3 nucleotides: TGCAGCGTTGAAGACCATAGCGGGAGCATATACGAGCAGTACTTC. Residues: CSVEDHSGSIYEQYF.

The chain employs TRBV27 and TRBJ2-5; 10 positions match TRBD1. The CDR3 covers 14 residues. CDR1 is MNHEY, CDR2 SMNVEV, per germline (reference sequence). The V and J ends lost 6 bases and 4 bases, in that order; junction bases with no gene match: 5. CDR3 DNA: TGTGCCAGCAGCTCTAGACAGGGGGCAGAGACCCAGTACTTC. Protein: CASSSRQGAETQYF.

The gene calls are TRBV6-1 and TRBJ2-3; D not certain. Germline CDR1 is MNHNS and CDR2 is SASEGT. V was pared by 6 bases and J by 3 bases, with 7 bases between. The CDR3 contains 12 residues. For the CDR3, the DNA is TGTGCCAGCAGGACTTTGACAGATACGCAGTATTTT. This translates into CASRTLTDTQYF.

The chain employs TRBV27 and TRBJ2-7, with TRBD2 as a possible D gene (6 bases). The CDR3 is made up of 14 amino acids. With 5 bases removed from V and 7 bases from J, the gap between germline ends came to 18 bases. Germline V gene sequence: CDR1 MNHEY, CDR2 SMNVEV (reference sequence). The CDR3 nucleotides read TGTGCCAGCAGTCCGTTGACTAGTTCTGGGGAGCAGTACTTC. Amino acid sequence: CASSPLTSSGEQYF.

The chain carries TRBV11-3 and TRBJ2-3; 8 bases agree with TRBD1. Unmatched junction bases numbered 10, after V lost 7 bases and J lost 4 bases. Germline CDR1 reads SGHNT; CDR2 reads YENEEA. This CDR3 spans 15 amino acids. This CDR3 reads CASTSQGEWADTQYF. The CDR3 DNA follows: TGTGCCAGCACTTCACAGGGGGAGTGGGCAGATACGCAGTATTTT.

This sequence joins TRBV5-5 and TRBJ2-2, with D possibly being TRBD2 (6 bases). Germline V gene sequence: CDR1 SGHKS, CDR2 YYEKEE (reference sequence). CDR3 length equals 14 residues. Trimming took off 0 bases at V and 7 bases at J, with 10 bases between the two ends. The CDR3 protein is CASSLEGGVGELFF. The CDR3 DNA follows: TGTGCCAGCAGCTTGGAAGGAGGGGTCGGGGAGCTGTTTTTT. Looking up the rest from reference TRBV5-5 and TRBJ2-2 gives the full variable domain: DAGVTQSPTHLIKTRGQQVTLRCSPISGHKSVSWYQQVLGQGPQFIFQYYEKEERGRGNFPDRFSARQFPNYSSELNVNALLLGDSALYLCASSLEGGVGELFFGEGSRLTVL.

The chain uses TRBV27 and TRBJ1-1, with TRBD1 matching over 7 bases. The CDR3 spans 16 residues. Per germline, CDR1 MNHEY and CDR2 SMNVEV (reference sequence). Trimming removed 5 bases from V and 1 base from J; junction bases left unmatched: 10. CDR3 protein: CASSPLDRVQNTEAFF. The CDR3 region has the DNA TGTGCCAGCAGTCCTCTTGACAGGGTGCAGAACACTGAAGCTTTCTTT.

The V call is TRBV4-1, the J call TRBJ2-7; 12 positions agree with TRBD2. Germline V CDR1 and CDR2: MGHRA, YSYEKL. Trimming removed 1 base from V and 2 bases from J; junction bases left unmatched: 3. The CDR3 length is 16 residues. The CDR3 DNA reads TGCGCCAGCAGCCAAGTGACTAGCGGGAGTACCTACGAGCAGTACTTC. Its translation is CASSQVTSGSTYEQYF.

The rearrangement joins TRBV7-5 to TRBJ2-7; the tabulated D call, TRBD2, remains unverified against the DNA. TRBV7-5 is labeled a pseudogene. The CDR3 is made up of 15 amino acids. CDR3 protein: CARSQGLAGSYEQYF. The CDR3 coding sequence is TGTGCCAGAAGCCAGGGACTAGCGGGATCCTACGAGCAGTACTTC.

This chain joins TRBV19 and TRBJ2-6; D is undetermined. Germline CDR1 LNHDA, CDR2 SQIVND (reference sequence). The CDR3 is 15 residues long. V was pared by 5 bases and J by 1 base, with 9 bases between. CDR3 protein: CASSLTLSGANVLTF. The DNA for the CDR3 is TGTGCCAGTAGTCTCACATTATCTGGGGCCAACGTCCTGACTTTC.

The CDR3 DNA reads as TGTGCCAGCAGGATTACTAGCGGGAGTTTTGAGCAGTTCTTC. Amino acids: CASRITSGSFEQFF. The chain recombines TRBV7-9 with TRBJ2-1, with 11 bases identical to TRBD2. V trimming: 6 bases; J trimming: 9 bases; junction bases outside the gene matches: 7. This CDR3 region has 14 residues. CDR1 and CDR2 from the germline V gene are SEHNR and FQNEAQ (reference sequence). The full variable domain, with the rest looked up from reference TRBV7-9 and TRBJ2-1, is DTGVSQNPRHKITKRGQNVTFRCDPISEHNRLYWYRQTLGQGPEFLTYFQNEAQLEKSRLLSDRFSAERPKGSFSTLEIQRTEQGDSAMYLCASRITSGSFEQFFGPGTRLTVL.